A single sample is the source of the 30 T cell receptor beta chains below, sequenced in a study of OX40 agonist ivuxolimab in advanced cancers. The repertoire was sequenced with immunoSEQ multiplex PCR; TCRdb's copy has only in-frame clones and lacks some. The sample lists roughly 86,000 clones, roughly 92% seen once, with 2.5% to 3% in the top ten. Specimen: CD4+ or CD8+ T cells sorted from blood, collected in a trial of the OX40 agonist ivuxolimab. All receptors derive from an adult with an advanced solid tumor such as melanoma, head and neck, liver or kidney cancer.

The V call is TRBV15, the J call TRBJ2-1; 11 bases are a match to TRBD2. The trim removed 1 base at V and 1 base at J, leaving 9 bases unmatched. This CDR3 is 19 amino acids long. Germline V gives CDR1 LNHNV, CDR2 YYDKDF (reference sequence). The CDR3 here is CATSRATSGRGLSYNEQFF. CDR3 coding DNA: TGTGCCACCAGCAGAGCCACTAGCGGGAGAGGTCTTTCCTACAATGAGCAGTTCTTC.

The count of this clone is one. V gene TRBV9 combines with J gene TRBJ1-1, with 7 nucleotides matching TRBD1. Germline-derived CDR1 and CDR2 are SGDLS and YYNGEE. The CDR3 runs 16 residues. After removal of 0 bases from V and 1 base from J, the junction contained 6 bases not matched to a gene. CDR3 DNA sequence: TGTGCCAGCAGCGTAGATCACGACAGGGCGAACACTGAAGCTTTCTTT. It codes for CASSVDHDRANTEAFF.

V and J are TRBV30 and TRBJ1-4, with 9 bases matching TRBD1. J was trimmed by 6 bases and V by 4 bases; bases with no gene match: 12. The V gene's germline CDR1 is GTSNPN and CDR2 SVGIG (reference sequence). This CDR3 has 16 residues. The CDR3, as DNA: TGTGCCTGGAATCTGGGACAGGGCCCCTTATATGAAAAACTGTTTTTT. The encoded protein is CAWNLGQGPLYEKLFF.

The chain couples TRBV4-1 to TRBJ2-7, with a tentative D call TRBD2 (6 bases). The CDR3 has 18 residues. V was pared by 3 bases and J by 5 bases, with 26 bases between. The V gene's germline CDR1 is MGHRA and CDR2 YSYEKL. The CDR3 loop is CASSQKNRASGRRNEQYF. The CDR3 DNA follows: TGCGCCAGCAGCCAGAAAAATCGGGCGTCGGGGAGGAGGAACGAGCAGTACTTC.

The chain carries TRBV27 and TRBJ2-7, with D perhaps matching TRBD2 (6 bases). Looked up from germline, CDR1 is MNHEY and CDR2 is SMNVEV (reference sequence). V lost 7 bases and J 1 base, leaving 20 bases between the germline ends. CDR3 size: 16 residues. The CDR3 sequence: CASTLSWRAGSYEQYF. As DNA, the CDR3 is TGTGCCAGCACCCTTTCGTGGCGAGCGGGTTCCTACGAGCAGTACTTC.

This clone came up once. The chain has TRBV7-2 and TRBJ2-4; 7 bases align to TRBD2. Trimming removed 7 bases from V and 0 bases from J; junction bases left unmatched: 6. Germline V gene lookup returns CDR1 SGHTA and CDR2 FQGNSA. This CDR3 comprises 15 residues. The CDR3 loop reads CASTPGGIAKNIQYF. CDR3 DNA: TGTGCCAGCACCCCGGGAGGAATAGCCAAAAACATTCAGTACTTC.

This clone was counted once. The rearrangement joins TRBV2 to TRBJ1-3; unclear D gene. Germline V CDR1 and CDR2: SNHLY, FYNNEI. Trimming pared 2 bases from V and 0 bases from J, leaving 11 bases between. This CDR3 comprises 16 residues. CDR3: CASSERRALSGNTIYF. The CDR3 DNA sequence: TGTGCCAGCAGTGAACGTCGGGCCCTCTCTGGAAACACCATATATTTT.

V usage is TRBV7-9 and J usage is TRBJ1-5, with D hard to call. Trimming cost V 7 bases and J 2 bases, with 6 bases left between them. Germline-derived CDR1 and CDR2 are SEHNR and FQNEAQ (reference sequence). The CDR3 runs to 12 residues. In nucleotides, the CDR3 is TGTGCCAGCACGCCGGGCAATCAGCCCCAGCATTTT. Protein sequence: CASTPGNQPQHF.

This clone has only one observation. The CDR3 sequence is CASSYQGDNTEAFF. The DNA for the CDR3 is TGCGCCAGCAGCTACCAGGGTGACAACACTGAAGCTTTCTTT. This sequence joins TRBV5-1 and TRBJ1-1, with D maybe TRBD1 (5 bases). The germline V gene has CDR1 SGHRS and CDR2 YFSETQ. The V end was cut by 3 bases, the J end by 2 bases, with 11 bases between. The CDR3 contains 14 residues.

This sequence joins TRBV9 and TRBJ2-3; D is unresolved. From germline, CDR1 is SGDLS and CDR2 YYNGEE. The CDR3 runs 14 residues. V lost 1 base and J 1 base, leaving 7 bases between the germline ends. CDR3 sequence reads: CASSVRSGTDTQYF. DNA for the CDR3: TGTGCCAGCAGCGTAAGATCTGGCACAGATACGCAGTATTTT.

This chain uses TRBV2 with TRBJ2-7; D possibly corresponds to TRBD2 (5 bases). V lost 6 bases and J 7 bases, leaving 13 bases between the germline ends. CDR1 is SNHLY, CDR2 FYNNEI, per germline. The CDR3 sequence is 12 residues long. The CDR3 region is CASRLAPWEQYF. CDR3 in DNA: TGTGCCAGCAGGCTAGCCCCATGGGAGCAGTACTTC.

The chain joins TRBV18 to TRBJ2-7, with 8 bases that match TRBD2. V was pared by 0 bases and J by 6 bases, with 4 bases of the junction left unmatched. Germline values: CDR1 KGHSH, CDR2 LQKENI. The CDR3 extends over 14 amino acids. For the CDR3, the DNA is TGTGCCAGCTCACCACCTGGACTAGCCCGCGAGCAGTACTTC. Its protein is CASSPPGLAREQYF.

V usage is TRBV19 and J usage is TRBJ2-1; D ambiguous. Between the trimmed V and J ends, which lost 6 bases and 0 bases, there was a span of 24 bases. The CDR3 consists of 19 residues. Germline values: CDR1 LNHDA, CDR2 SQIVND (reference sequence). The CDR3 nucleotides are TGTGCCAGTAGACCCACTATCCAACAGCGCTCAGCCTCCTACAATGAGCAGTTCTTC. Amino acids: CASRPTIQQRSASYNEQFF. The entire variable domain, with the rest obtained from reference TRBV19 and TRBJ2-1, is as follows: DGGITQSPKYLFRKEGQNVTLSCEQNLNHDAMYWYRQDPGQGLRLIYYSQIVNDFQKGDIAEGYSVSREKKESFPLTVTSAQKNPTAFYLCASRPTIQQRSASYNEQFFGPGTRLTVL.

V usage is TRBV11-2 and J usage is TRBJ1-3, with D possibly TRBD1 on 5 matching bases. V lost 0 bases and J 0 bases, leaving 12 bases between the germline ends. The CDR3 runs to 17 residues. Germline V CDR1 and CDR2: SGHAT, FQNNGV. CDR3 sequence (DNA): TGTGCCAGCAGCTTAGACCCCCGGGGCCGCTCTGGAAACACCATATATTTT. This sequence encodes CASSLDPRGRSGNTIYF.

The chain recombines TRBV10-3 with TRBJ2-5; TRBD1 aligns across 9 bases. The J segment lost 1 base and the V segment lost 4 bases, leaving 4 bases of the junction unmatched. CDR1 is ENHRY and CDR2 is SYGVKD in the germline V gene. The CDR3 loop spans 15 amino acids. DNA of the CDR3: TGTGCCATCAGTGGGGCGGGACAGGGCCAAGAGACCCAGTACTTC. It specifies CAISGAGQGQETQYF.

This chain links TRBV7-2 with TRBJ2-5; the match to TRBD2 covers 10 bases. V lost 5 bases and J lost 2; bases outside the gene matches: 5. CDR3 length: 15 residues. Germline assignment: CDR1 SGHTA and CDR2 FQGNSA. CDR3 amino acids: CASSRGLALQETQYF. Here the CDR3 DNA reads TGTGCCAGCAGCCGGGGACTAGCGTTACAAGAGACCCAGTACTTC. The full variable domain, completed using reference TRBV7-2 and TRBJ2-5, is GAGVSQSPSNKVTEKGKDVELRCDPISGHTALYWYRQSLGQGLEFLIYFQGNSAPDKSGLPSDRFSAERTGGSVSTLTIQRTQQEDSAVYLCASSRGLALQETQYFGPGTRLLVL.

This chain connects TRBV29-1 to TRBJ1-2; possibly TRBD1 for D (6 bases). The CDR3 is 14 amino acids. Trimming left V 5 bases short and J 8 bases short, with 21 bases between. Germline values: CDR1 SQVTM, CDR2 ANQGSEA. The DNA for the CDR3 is TGCAGCGTTCAACTGGGGGGACAACTAGGGGGCTACACCTTC. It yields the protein CSVQLGGQLGGYTF.

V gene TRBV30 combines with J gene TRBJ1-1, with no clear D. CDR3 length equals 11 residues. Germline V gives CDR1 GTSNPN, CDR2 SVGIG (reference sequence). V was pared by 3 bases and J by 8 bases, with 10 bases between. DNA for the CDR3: TGTGCCTGGAGGAGTAGCCAGGAAGCTTTCTTT. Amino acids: CAWRSSQEAFF.

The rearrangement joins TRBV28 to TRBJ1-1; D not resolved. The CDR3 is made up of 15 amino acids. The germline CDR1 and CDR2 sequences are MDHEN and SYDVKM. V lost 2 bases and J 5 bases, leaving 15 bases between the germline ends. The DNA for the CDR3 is TGTGCCAGCAGTTTAGGGCCCGCCGGTGAAACTGAAGCTTTCTTT. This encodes CASSLGPAGETEAFF.

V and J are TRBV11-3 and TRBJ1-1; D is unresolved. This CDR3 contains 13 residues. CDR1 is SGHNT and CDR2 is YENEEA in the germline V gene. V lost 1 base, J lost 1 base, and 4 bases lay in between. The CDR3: CASSLVPNTEAFF. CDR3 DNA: TGTGCCAGCAGCTTAGTCCCGAACACTGAAGCTTTCTTT. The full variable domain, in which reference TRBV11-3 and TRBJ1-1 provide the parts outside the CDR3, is EAGVVQSPRYKIIEKKQPVAFWCNPISGHNTLYWYLQNLGQGPELLIRYENEEAVDDSQLPKDRFSAERLKGVDSTLKIQPAELGDSAVYLCASSLVPNTEAFFGQGTRLTVV.

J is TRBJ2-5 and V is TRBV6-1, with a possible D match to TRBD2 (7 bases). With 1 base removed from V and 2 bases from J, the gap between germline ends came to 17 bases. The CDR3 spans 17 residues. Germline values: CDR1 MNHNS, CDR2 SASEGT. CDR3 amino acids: CASSEVGGKGGQETQYF. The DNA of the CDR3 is TGTGCCAGCAGTGAAGTGGGGGGGAAGGGGGGTCAAGAGACCCAGTACTTC.

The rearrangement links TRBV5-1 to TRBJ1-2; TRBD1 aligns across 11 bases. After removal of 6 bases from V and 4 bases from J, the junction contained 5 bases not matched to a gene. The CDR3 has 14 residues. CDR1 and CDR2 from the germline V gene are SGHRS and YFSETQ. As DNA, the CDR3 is TGCGCCAGCACACGGACAGGGGGCCGCTATGGCTACACCTTC. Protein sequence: CASTRTGGRYGYTF.

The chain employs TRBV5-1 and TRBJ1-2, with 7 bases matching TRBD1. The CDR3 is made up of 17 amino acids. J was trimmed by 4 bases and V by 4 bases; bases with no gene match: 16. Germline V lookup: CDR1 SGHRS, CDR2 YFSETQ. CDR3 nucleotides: TGCGCCAGCAGCCTGGGACAGAGGGGGTCGTTCGGCTATGGCTACACCTTC. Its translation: CASSLGQRGSFGYGYTF.

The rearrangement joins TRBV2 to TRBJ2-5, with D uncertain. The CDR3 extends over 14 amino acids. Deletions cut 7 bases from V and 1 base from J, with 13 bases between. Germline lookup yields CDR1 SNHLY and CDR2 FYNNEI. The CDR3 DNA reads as TGTGCCAGCACGACCGAGCGACTCCAAGAGACCCAGTACTTC. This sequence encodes CASTTERLQETQYF.

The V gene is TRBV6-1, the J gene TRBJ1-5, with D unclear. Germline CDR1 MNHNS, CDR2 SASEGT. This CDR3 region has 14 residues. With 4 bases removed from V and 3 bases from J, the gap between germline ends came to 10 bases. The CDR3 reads CASSGNGYNQPQHF. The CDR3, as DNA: TGTGCCAGCAGTGGTAATGGATACAATCAGCCCCAGCATTTT.

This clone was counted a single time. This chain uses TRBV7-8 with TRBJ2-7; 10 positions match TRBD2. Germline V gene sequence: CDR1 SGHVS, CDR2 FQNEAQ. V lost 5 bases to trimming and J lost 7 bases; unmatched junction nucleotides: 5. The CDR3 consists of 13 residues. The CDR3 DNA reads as TGTGCCAGCAGCAAGCTAGCGGGAGAGGAGCAGTACTTC. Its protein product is CASSKLAGEEQYF. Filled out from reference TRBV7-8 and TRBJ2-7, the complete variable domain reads GAGVSQSPRYKVAKRGQDVALRCDPISGHVSLFWYQQALGQGPEFLTYFQNEAQLDKSGLPSDRFFAERPEGSVSTLKIQRTQQEDSAVYLCASSKLAGEEQYFGPGTRLTVT.

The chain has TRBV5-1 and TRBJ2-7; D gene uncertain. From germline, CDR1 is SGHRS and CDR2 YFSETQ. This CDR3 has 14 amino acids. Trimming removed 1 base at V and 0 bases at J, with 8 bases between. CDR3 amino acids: CASSLILSSYEQYF. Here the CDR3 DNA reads TGCGCCAGCAGCTTGATACTAAGCTCCTACGAGCAGTACTTC.

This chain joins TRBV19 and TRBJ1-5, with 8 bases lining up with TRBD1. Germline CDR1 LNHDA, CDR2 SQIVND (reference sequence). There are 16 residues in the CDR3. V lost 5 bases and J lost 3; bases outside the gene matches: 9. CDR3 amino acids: CASSLRQGKLNQPQHF. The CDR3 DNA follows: TGTGCCAGTAGTCTACGACAGGGGAAACTCAATCAGCCCCAGCATTTT.

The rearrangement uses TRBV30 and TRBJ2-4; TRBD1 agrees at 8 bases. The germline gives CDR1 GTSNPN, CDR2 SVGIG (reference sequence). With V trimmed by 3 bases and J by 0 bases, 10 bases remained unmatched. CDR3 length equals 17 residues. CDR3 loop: CAWRTGGTELAKNIQYF. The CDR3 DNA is TGTGCCTGGAGAACAGGGGGGACCGAGCTAGCCAAAAACATTCAGTACTTC.

CDR3 sequence (DNA): TGTGCCAGCAGCCCACTAGCGGGGGGGTTCAATGAGCAGTTCTTC. Translation: CASSPLAGGFNEQFF. J is TRBJ2-1 and V is TRBV7-2, with 13 nucleotides matching TRBD2. This CDR3 has 15 amino acids. Germline CDR1 and CDR2: SGHTA and FQGNSA. The trim removed 5 bases at V and 6 bases at J, leaving 4 bases unmatched.